This T cell receptor beta chain came from a study of blood T cell repertoires in COVID-19. In the authors' workflow: Nucleated cell counts were estimated from reference gene primer amplification. Using immunoSEQ multiplex PCR, the repertoire was profiled, and TCRdb retains in-frame clones only, with some absent. V, J and clone size derive from that table, while D and trimming were established from the DNA sequence. The top ten clones hold 5.2% of a sample with about 140,000 clones, over 80% of them seen once. This clone was seen only once. In assigning cohorts, the study relied on participant-reported clinical history. CDR3 length: 14 amino acids. Germline V gives CDR1 SGHKS, CDR2 YYEKEE (reference sequence). The V gene lost 7 bases and the J gene lost 2 bases, with 15 bases spanning the gap.

Source material: PBMCs or T cells enriched from blood (not recorded which). The V call is TRBV5-5, the J call TRBJ2-5; tentative D call: TRBD2 (6 bases). The sequence came from a man in his 70s who had been exposed to COVID-19. CDR3 region: CASHFGGFQETQYF. CDR3 coding DNA: TGTGCCAGCCACTTTGGGGGGTTTCAAGAGACCCAGTACTTC. Drawing the rest from reference TRBV5-5 and TRBJ2-5, the complete variable domain is DAGVTQSPTHLIKTRGQQVTLRCSPISGHKSVSWYQQVLGQGPQFIFQYYEKEERGRGNFPDRFSARQFPNYSSELNVNALLLGDSALYLCASHFGGFQETQYFGPGTRLLVL.